This T cell receptor (beta chain) was captured by sequencing in a study of regulatory T cells in long-lasting Graves disease. Study overall: Patients with new Graves' disease had used antithyroid drugs below 3 months.

This clonotype was seen at least ten times. Sample time point: newly diagnosed GD, antithyroid drugs for less than 3 months. With RNA extracted from PBMCs as input, the TCR library was made. Germline V CDR1 and CDR2: KGHDR, SFDVKD. This CDR3 has 18 residues. The V and J ends lost 3 bases and 2 bases respectively, with 20 bases between them. iRepertoire HTBI primers and Arm-PCR of CDR3 regions built TCR beta libraries. TCRdb processed the multiplex PCR reads anew with MiXCR; each CDR3 protein has one entry. The sample shows a few hundred thousand distinct CDR3 sequences, around 20% of them seen only once.

The sequencing here drew on peripheral blood mononuclear cells (PBMCs), taken at new diagnosis, from a patient treated with antithyroid drugs. The receptor was derived from a female donor with Graves disease. The genes are TRBV24-1 and TRBJ2-3; TRBD1 is a possible D gene (5 bases). CDR3 nucleotides: TGTGCCACCAGTGATCCCACAGGTGGAAATCAATTCACAGATACGCAGTATTTT. As protein: CATSDPTGGNQFTDTQYF.